The 5 T cell receptor beta chains presented below share a single source sample, sequenced in a study of blood T cell repertoires in COVID-19. Method: immunoSEQ multiplex PCR; TCRdb's copy keeps in-frame clones and lacks some. The sample contains some 61,000 clones, 80% to 90% of which appear only once. Input material: peripheral blood. The receptors originated from a man in his sixties with acute or convalescent COVID-19.

The gene calls are TRBV4-2 and TRBJ1-3; D possibly corresponds to TRBD1 (5 bases). CDR3 length equals 17 residues. Per germline, CDR1 LGHNA and CDR2 YNFKEQ. V was cut by 1 base and J by 4 bases, with 17 bases left in between. In DNA, the CDR3 is TGTGCCAGCAGCCAAGGGCAGCCAGGGTTTAACGGAAACACCATATATTTT. It codes for CASSQGQPGFNGNTIYF.

The V gene is TRBV5-6, the J gene TRBJ2-3, with D possibly matching TRBD2 (6 bases). Trimming removed 5 bases at V and 4 bases at J, with 20 bases between. CDR1 SGHDT and CDR2 YYEEEE come from the germline V gene. CDR3 size: 16 residues. CDR3 in amino acids: CASRPSGSSGADTQYF. CDR3 nucleotides: TGTGCCAGCAGACCCTCCGGGTCCTCGGGGGCAGATACGCAGTATTTT. Full variable domain (missing parts from reference TRBV5-6 and TRBJ2-3): DAGVTQSPTHLIKTRGQQVTLRCSPKSGHDTVSWYQQALGQGPQFIFQYYEEEERQRGNFPDRFSGHQFPNYSSELNVNALLLGDSALYLCASRPSGSSGADTQYFGPGTRLTVL.

The chain links TRBV2 to TRBJ1-2; 9 bases agree with TRBD1. Germline V CDR1 and CDR2: SNHLY, FYNNEI. This CDR3 has 16 amino acids. V lost 4 bases to trimming and J lost 4 bases; unmatched junction nucleotides: 10. In nucleotides, the CDR3 is TGTGCCAGCAGTGGGACAGGGGAGGGGTTAGGCTATGGCTACACCTTC. Its translation: CASSGTGEGLGYGYTF.

The chain recombines TRBV7-9 with TRBJ2-7; 11 bases map to TRBD2. Per the germline V gene, CDR1 is SEHNR and CDR2 is FQNEAQ (reference sequence). The CDR3 extends over 14 amino acids. Germline trimming cut 4 bases from V and 7 bases from J; bases unmatched to any gene: 6. The CDR3, as DNA: TGTGCCAGCAGCTCTAGCGGGGGGCCGGGAGAGCAGTACTTC. Its translation: CASSSSGGPGEQYF.

The chain recombines TRBV18 with TRBJ1-6; TRBD1 matches 7 bases. Germline V gene sequence: CDR1 KGHSH, CDR2 LQKENI. CDR3 length: 16 amino acids. Germline trimming cut 4 bases from V and 3 bases from J; bases unmatched to any gene: 6. CDR3 residues: CASSLNRGGYNSPLHF. CDR3 nucleotides: TGTGCCAGCTCACTAAACAGGGGAGGCTATAATTCACCCCTCCACTTT. Looking up the rest from reference TRBV18 and TRBJ1-6 gives the full variable domain: NAGVMQNPRHLVRRRGQEARLRCSPMKGHSHVYWYRQLPEEGLKFMVYLQKENIIDESGMPKERFSAEFPKEGPSILRIQQVVRGDSAAYFCASSLNRGGYNSPLHFGNGTRLTVT.